One sample yielded the 19 T cell receptor beta chains listed below, sequenced in a study of blood T cells in healthy people across ages. A second PCR of 7 to 11 cycles used a sample-barcoded 5' primer and a J-beta primer mix. TCRdb reanalysed the 5' RACE reads using MiXCR and keeps one entry per CDR3 protein. The sample consists of about 780,000 distinct CDR3 sequences, 35% to 50% of them appearing once. Material: blood. The receptor source for this set is a man aged 80 or over in good health.

About this clonotype: It may be a read error: a sequence one base away is much more abundant. The genes are TRBV6-5 and TRBJ2-1, with 8 bases fitting TRBD2. In germline, CDR1 is MNHEY, CDR2 SVGAGI. Unmatched junction bases numbered 9, after V lost 5 bases and J lost 6 bases. The CDR3 loop spans 15 amino acids. CDR3 coding DNA: TGTGCCAGCAGTCGTGGGACTAGAACGCGCAATGAGCAGTTCTTC. Translation gives CASSRGTRTRNEQFF.

This chain links TRBV7-2 with TRBJ2-5; TRBD2 matches at 7 bases. The DNA end is a closer match to TRBJ2-4, so the J assignment may be wrong. Germline V CDR1 and CDR2: SGHTA, FQGNSA. This CDR3 is 15 amino acids long. CDR3 region: CASSSPGGASNIQYF. CDR3 nucleotides: TGTGCCAGCAGCTCGCCGGGGGGAGCTTCAAACATTCAGTACTTC.

This clonotype was seen a few times. The chain couples TRBV20-1 to TRBJ2-7; possibly TRBD2 for D (6 bases). From germline, CDR1 is DFQATT and CDR2 SNEGSKA (reference sequence). CDR3 length equals 13 residues. The germline V and J ends were trimmed by 6 bases and 2 bases, with 14 bases remaining between them. This chain's CDR3 is CSAPRDGAYEQYF. The CDR3 nucleotides are TGCAGTGCACCGCGGGACGGTGCCTACGAGCAGTACTTC.

This clonotype came up once. This rearrangement joins TRBV6-6 to TRBJ2-1, with 7 bases that match TRBD1. The V gene's germline CDR1 is MNHNY and CDR2 SVGAGI (reference sequence). The CDR3 is 15 residues long. Unmatched junction bases numbered 6, after V lost 0 bases and J lost 7 bases. Written as DNA, the CDR3 is TGTGCCAGCAGTTACTCGGGACAGTTTGGGAATGAGCAGTTCTTC. It yields the protein CASSYSGQFGNEQFF.

The chain links TRBV29-1 to TRBJ2-1; D perhaps matches TRBD2 (5 bases). Germline-derived CDR1 and CDR2 are SQVTM and ANQGSEA. The length of the CDR3 is 14 residues. V lost 7 bases and J lost 7, with 20 bases in between. The CDR3, as DNA: TGCAGCGACCATGGACTCCCTCAGCGGAATGAGCAGTTCTTC. Its translation is CSDHGLPQRNEQFF.

The genes are TRBV28 and TRBJ2-1; 7 bases are shared with TRBD2. V shed 6 bases and J 5 bases; nucleotides not matched to a gene: 10. The length of the CDR3 is 15 residues. The germline CDR1 and CDR2 sequences are MDHEN and SYDVKM. The DNA for the CDR3 is TGTGCCAGCAGATACTCGGGAGGCGCTAACAATGAGCAGTTCTTC. Translating it yields CASRYSGGANNEQFF.

This clonotype was recorded many times. V and J are TRBV29-1 and TRBJ2-5, with 13 bases fitting TRBD2. CDR1 SQVTM and CDR2 ANQGSEA come from the germline V gene. V shed 8 bases, J shed 3 bases, and the junction held 9 bases outside the gene matches. This CDR3 is built from 15 residues. The CDR3 is CSPLAGLAGEETQYF. CDR3 sequence (DNA): TGCAGCCCTCTGGCCGGACTAGCGGGAGAAGAGACCCAGTACTTC.

In its sample, this clonotype was seen a few times. The chain uses TRBV4-3 and TRBJ1-6; TRBD1 is a possible D gene (6 bases). Germline V CDR1 and CDR2: LGHNA, YSLEER. The ends were cut back, 0 bases at V and 8 bases at J, with 11 bases in the middle. The CDR3 totals 15 residues. The CDR3 reads CASSQDDRFDSPLHF. The CDR3 DNA reads TGCGCCAGCAGCCAAGACGACAGGTTTGATTCACCCCTCCACTTT.

The chain is built from TRBV7-2 and TRBJ1-6; TRBD1 agrees at 9 bases. V dropped 4 bases and J dropped 7; count of bases not matched to a gene: 5. The germline V gene encodes CDR1 SGHTA and CDR2 FQGNSA. The CDR3 spans 15 residues. CDR3 nucleotides: TGTGCCAGCAGCTCCGGGACAGGGTACAATTCACCCCTCCACTTT. It yields the protein CASSSGTGYNSPLHF.

The chain combines TRBV20-1 with TRBJ2-5, with a weak D call TRBD2 (5 bases). Germline-derived CDR1 and CDR2 are DFQATT and SNEGSKA (reference sequence). This CDR3 region has 15 residues. The V and J ends lost 3 bases and 7 bases respectively, with 21 bases between them. The CDR3 reads CSASLPIGVSGTQYF. CDR3 DNA: TGCAGTGCTAGCCTACCTATAGGTGTAAGCGGGACCCAGTACTTC.

This clonotype was recorded many times. The genes are TRBV5-6 and TRBJ2-1; 10 bases are shared with TRBD1. The trim removed 5 bases at V and 2 bases at J, leaving 4 bases unmatched. Germline lookup yields CDR1 SGHDT and CDR2 YYEEEE. The CDR3 has 15 residues. CDR3 nucleotides: TGTGCCAGCAGGCCCGGGACAGGGGCCTACAATGAGCAGTTCTTC. Translated, it gives CASRPGTGAYNEQFF.

The chain uses TRBV29-1 and TRBJ1-2; 7 positions match TRBD1. In germline, CDR1 is SQVTM, CDR2 ANQGSEA. The CDR3 sequence is 11 residues long. V was pared by 3 bases and J by 8 bases, with 3 bases of the junction left unmatched. CDR3 nucleotides: TGCAGCGTTGACAGGGGGGACGGCTACACCTTC. Its translation: CSVDRGDGYTF.

For this clonotype: A much bigger clone sits one base away, suggesting this may be a read error. CDR3 in amino acids: CSVFGGSAANEQFF. CDR3 DNA sequence: TGCAGTGTTTTTGGCGGGAGTGCTGCCAATGAGCAGTTCTTC. The chain couples TRBV20-1 to TRBJ2-1; 7 nucleotides match TRBD2. In germline, CDR1 is DFQATT, CDR2 SNEGSKA (reference sequence). The CDR3 covers 14 residues. V gave up 7 bases and J gave up 6 bases; unmatched junction bases: 12.

This clonotype was observed a few times. The chain links TRBV6-1 to TRBJ2-7; 11 nucleotides agree with TRBD2. This CDR3 contains 14 residues. The trim removed 8 bases at V and 7 bases at J, leaving 10 bases unmatched. Germline V lookup: CDR1 MNHNS, CDR2 SASEGT. The CDR3 here is CASGASGRSGEQYF. The CDR3 DNA sequence: TGTGCCAGCGGGGCTAGCGGGAGGTCGGGGGAGCAGTACTTC.

For this clonotype: Since a much larger clone is just one base distant, this may be a read error. The chain has TRBV12-3 or TRBV12-4 and TRBJ2-1; no reliable D call. Deletions cut 7 bases from V and 3 bases from J, with 10 bases between. The length of the CDR3 is 13 residues. CDR3 in DNA: TGTGCCAGCATTCAGACGGACTACAATGAGCAGTTCTTC. Residues: CASIQTDYNEQFF.

This clonotype was found a few times. The chain couples TRBV7-9 to TRBJ2-7, with 11 bases fitting TRBD1. Losses at the gene ends were 5 bases for V and 2 bases for J; bases not matched to a gene: 8. The CDR3 runs to 16 residues. From germline, CDR1 is SEHNR and CDR2 FQNEAQ (reference sequence). CDR3 residues: CASSPSLDRGPYEQYF. CDR3 nucleotide sequence: TGTGCCAGCAGCCCCAGCTTGGACAGGGGGCCCTACGAGCAGTACTTC.

Points on this clonotype: With a much larger clone just one base away, this may be a read error. J is TRBJ2-1 and V is TRBV7-9; D is possibly TRBD1 (5 bases). V lost 5 bases to trimming and J lost 10 bases, with 12 bases between them. The length of the CDR3 is 12 residues. Germline assignment: CDR1 SEHNR and CDR2 FQNEAQ (reference sequence). CDR3 region: CASSATAYEQFF. In DNA, the CDR3 is TGTGCCAGCAGCGCGACAGCATACGAGCAGTTCTTC.

This chain uses TRBV5-1 with TRBJ2-5; 8 positions agree with TRBD1. This CDR3 has 14 amino acids. Germline values: CDR1 SGHRS, CDR2 YFSETQ. Trimming at V came to 1 base and at J to 11 bases, leaving 10 bases not matched to a gene. DNA for the CDR3: TGCGCCAGCAGCTTGAGCCAGGGGGCGGGTGAGCAGTACTTC. Translation gives CASSLSQGAGEQYF.

About this clonotype itself: A clone one base away is much larger, so this may be a read error. The CDR3 region is CAFSPGRGNSYEQYF. The CDR3 DNA is TGTGCCTTCAGCCCCGGACGGGGAAACTCCTACGAGCAGTACTTC. This chain joins TRBV10-3 and TRBJ2-7; perhaps TRBD2 as D (5 bases). Per germline, CDR1 ENHRY and CDR2 SYGVKD. CDR3 length equals 15 residues.